Listed here are 6 T cell receptor beta chains from one sample, sequenced in a study of OX40 agonist ivuxolimab in advanced cancers. Using immunoSEQ multiplex PCR, the repertoire was profiled, and TCRdb retains in-frame clones only, with some absent. The table includes more than 50,000 clones, 90% detected once. The sequences come from CD4+ or CD8+ T cells sorted from blood, collected in a trial of the OX40 agonist ivuxolimab. The receptors were sampled from an adult with an advanced solid tumor such as melanoma, head and neck, liver or kidney cancer.

This sequence joins TRBV7-2 and TRBJ1-2, with 9 bases lining up with TRBD1. J lost 6 bases, V lost 5 bases, and 7 bases had no gene match. Germline loops: CDR1 SGHTA, CDR2 FQGNSA. The CDR3 is 14 amino acids. The CDR3: CASSPSRDRDGYTF. The CDR3 DNA follows: TGTGCCAGCAGCCCGTCCCGGGACAGGGATGGCTACACCTTC.

V and J are TRBV7-8 and TRBJ1-2, with D unresolved. V lost 6 bases, J lost 5 bases, and 16 bases lay in between. The CDR3 has 14 residues. Germline V gene sequence: CDR1 SGHVS, CDR2 FQNEAQ. The CDR3 DNA is TGTGCCAGCAGGGCGACGGAAGGGAAATATGGCTACACCTTC. This encodes CASRATEGKYGYTF. The variable domain in full, completed from reference TRBV7-8 and TRBJ1-2, reads GAGVSQSPRYKVAKRGQDVALRCDPISGHVSLFWYQQALGQGPEFLTYFQNEAQLDKSGLPSDRFFAERPEGSVSTLKIQRTQQEDSAVYLCASRATEGKYGYTFGSGTRLTVV.

This clone was picked up one time. This chain links TRBV19 with TRBJ1-5; a possible D gene is TRBD1 (5 bases). This CDR3 region has 15 residues. Germline CDR1 is LNHDA and CDR2 is SQIVND (reference sequence). Trimming removed 3 bases at V and 4 bases at J, with 13 bases between. The chain's CDR3 is CASSIGRAGNQPQHF. As DNA, the CDR3 is TGTGCCAGTAGTATTGGTAGGGCAGGGAATCAGCCCCAGCATTTT.

This clone has more than one count but fewer than ten. This chain links TRBV14 with TRBJ1-1; no firm D call. V dropped 4 bases and J dropped 8 bases, with 8 bases sitting between them. CDR3 length: 11 residues. The germline V gene encodes CDR1 SGHDN and CDR2 FVKESK. CDR3 sequence (DNA): TGTGCCAGCAGCCGAGGACGGGAAGCTTTCTTT. Translation: CASSRGREAFF.

This clone was seen a single time. The chain is built from TRBV7-9 and TRBJ2-1; TRBD2 might be the D (6 bases). This CDR3 region has 16 residues. V was clipped by 1 base and J by 2 bases, with 12 bases between them. In germline, CDR1 is SEHNR, CDR2 FQNEAQ (reference sequence). CDR3 DNA sequence: TGTGCCAGCAGCTTAGGGGGACGCGGGGCCTACAATGAGCAGTTCTTC. Its translation is CASSLGGRGAYNEQFF.

The chain carries TRBV2 and TRBJ1-6; a weak D match, TRBD1 (6 bases). This CDR3 contains 15 residues. Germline assignment: CDR1 SNHLY and CDR2 FYNNEI. V was shortened by 7 bases and J by 9 bases, with 19 bases between the two germline ends. CDR3 in amino acids: CASTLGQSGSSPLHF. The DNA of the CDR3 is TGTGCCAGCACACTAGGACAGTCGGGTTCTTCACCCCTCCACTTT.